The 22 T cell receptor beta chains below were found in one sample sequenced in a study of T cells in narcolepsy (dated by TCRdb to 2017 to 2018). Libraries came from the immunoSEQ multiplex PCR assay. Held by TCRdb, this immuneACCESS table contains in-frame sequences only and omits some clones. Under half of the omission traces to an unresolved V gene where checked; the cause of the rest is unknown. The sample data list 15,000 to 20,000 clones, and 72% of these were observed just once. The ten top clones hold 14% of the sample. The sequenced material came from CD45RA- memory CD8+ T cells from PBMCs. The cell subset or site label, read with the paper, signifies: memory T cells sorted ex vivo from peripheral blood. These receptors were obtained from a human donor with narcolepsy.

This clone was picked up a small number of times. This chain connects TRBV2 to TRBJ1-2; D uncertain. This CDR3 spans 15 amino acids. The germline V and J ends were trimmed by 6 bases and 4 bases, with 18 bases remaining between them. Germline CDR1 and CDR2: SNHLY and FYNNEI. The chain's CDR3 is CASRQARVEFYGYTF. The CDR3 bases are TGTGCCAGCAGGCAGGCTCGGGTCGAATTCTATGGCTACACCTTC.

V gene TRBV27 combines with J gene TRBJ2-5; no clear D gene. The germline V gene has CDR1 MNHEY and CDR2 SMNVEV (reference sequence). This CDR3 contains 13 residues. Trimming removed 1 base at V and 5 bases at J, with 8 bases between. The CDR3 region is CASSLFEEETQYF. In nucleotides, the CDR3 is TGTGCCAGCAGTTTATTCGAGGAGGAGACCCAGTACTTC.

This clone was picked up a small number of times. The gene calls are TRBV11-2 and TRBJ2-3; no clear D gene. CDR3 length: 12 residues. CDR1 is SGHAT and CDR2 is FQNNGV in the germline V gene. V lost 5 bases and J 6 bases, leaving 9 bases between the germline ends. CDR3 amino acids: CASSGWYDTQYF. DNA of the CDR3: TGTGCCAGCAGCGGGTGGTACGATACGCAGTATTTT. The entire variable domain, with the rest obtained from reference TRBV11-2 and TRBJ2-3, is as follows: EAGVAQSPRYKIIEKRQSVAFWCNPISGHATLYWYQQILGQGPKLLIQFQNNGVVDDSQLPKDRFSAERLKGVDSTLKIQPAKLEDSAVYLCASSGWYDTQYFGPGTRLTVL.

The gene calls are TRBV29-1 and TRBJ2-7; 8 bases map to TRBD1. The CDR3 length is 14 residues. Trimming cost V 6 bases and J 3 bases; bases outside gene matches: 10. Germline CDR1 reads SQVTM; CDR2 reads ANQGSEA. Here the CDR3 DNA reads TGCAGCGTGGCCCACGACAGGGGATACTACGAGCAGTACTTC. This sequence encodes CSVAHDRGYYEQYF.

This clone was counted only a few times. This chain uses TRBV30 with TRBJ1-1; D possibly corresponds to TRBD1 (6 bases). The V end was cut by 1 base, the J end by 1 base, with 13 bases between. In germline, CDR1 is GTSNPN, CDR2 SVGIG (reference sequence). This CDR3 spans 15 amino acids. The CDR3, as DNA: TGTGCCTGGAGTGAGAACAGGGAAACGAACACTGAAGCTTTCTTT. Protein: CAWSENRETNTEAFF.

V gene TRBV7-8 combines with J gene TRBJ1-3; D gene unclear. The V and J ends lost 0 bases and 0 bases respectively, with 6 bases between them. CDR1 is SGHVS, CDR2 FQNEAQ, per germline. The CDR3 runs to 15 residues. The CDR3 protein is CASSLAQSSGNTIYF. The CDR3 nucleotides are TGTGCCAGCAGCTTAGCCCAGAGCTCTGGAAACACCATATATTTT.

The chain joins TRBV5-5 to TRBJ2-5, with 11 bases matching TRBD1. Germline CDR1 SGHKS, CDR2 YYEKEE (reference sequence). J was trimmed by 5 bases and V by 1 base; bases with no gene match: 1. The CDR3 extends over 14 amino acids. The CDR3 here is CASSLWDRGETQYF. As DNA, the CDR3 is TGTGCCAGCAGCTTGTGGGACAGGGGGGAGACCCAGTACTTC. Looking up the rest from reference TRBV5-5 and TRBJ2-5 gives the full variable domain: DAGVTQSPTHLIKTRGQQVTLRCSPISGHKSVSWYQQVLGQGPQFIFQYYEKEERGRGNFPDRFSARQFPNYSSELNVNALLLGDSALYLCASSLWDRGETQYFGPGTRLLVL.

This chain links TRBV10-2 with TRBJ2-7; D perhaps matches TRBD1 (5 bases). V was trimmed by 9 bases and J by 2 bases, leaving 11 bases between them. CDR1 and CDR2 from the germline V gene are WSHSY and SAAADI. The CDR3 is made up of 12 amino acids. The CDR3 spells CASLAGTYEQYF. CDR3 DNA: TGCGCCAGTCTCGCAGGGACCTACGAGCAGTACTTC.

This clone appeared once. The chain recombines TRBV7-9 with TRBJ2-7; D uncertain. The germline gives CDR1 SEHNR, CDR2 FQNEAQ (reference sequence). This CDR3 has 16 residues. V was pared by 5 bases and J by 2 bases, with 19 bases between. The DNA of the CDR3 is TGTGCCAGCAGCCCCCCAGCCGGGCAGCACGCCTACGAGCAGTACTTC. It is translated as CASSPPAGQHAYEQYF.

This chain links TRBV27 with TRBJ1-2, with D possibly being TRBD1 (6 bases). CDR1 MNHEY and CDR2 SMNVEV come from the germline V gene (reference sequence). V lost 2 bases and J lost 4, with 14 bases in between. The CDR3 totals 15 residues. The CDR3 sequence: CASSLSLSGAYGYTF. CDR3 nucleotides: TGTGCCAGCAGTTTAAGTCTGTCGGGGGCCTATGGCTACACCTTC.

The chain employs TRBV19 and TRBJ2-5; 12 nucleotides match TRBD2. This CDR3 has 15 amino acids. Germline assignment: CDR1 LNHDA and CDR2 SQIVND (reference sequence). The ends lost 6 bases at V and 5 bases at J; junction bases unmatched: 7. CDR3 loop: CASSLASGRAETQYF. CDR3 sequence (DNA): TGTGCCAGTAGCTTAGCTAGCGGGAGGGCTGAGACCCAGTACTTC.

J is TRBJ2-3 and V is TRBV2; 7 nucleotides match TRBD1. This CDR3 has 15 amino acids. CDR1 and CDR2 from the germline V gene are SNHLY and FYNNEI. V lost 6 bases, J lost 4 bases, and 10 bases stayed unmatched. The CDR3 DNA follows: TGTGCCAGCAGCGACTTGAGCACAGGGGCAGATACGCAGTATTTT. It yields the protein CASSDLSTGADTQYF.

The chain is built from TRBV19 and TRBJ2-1; TRBD2 might be the D (5 bases). Germline CDR1 reads LNHDA; CDR2 reads SQIVND (reference sequence). The ends were cut back, 5 bases at V and 0 bases at J, with 8 bases in the middle. The CDR3 runs 14 residues. The CDR3 region is CASSLRDSYNEQFF. In DNA, the CDR3 is TGTGCCAGTAGTTTACGGGACTCCTACAATGAGCAGTTCTTC.

The rearrangement links TRBV11-2 to TRBJ2-3; D is uncertain. The CDR3 runs to 13 residues. Trimming pared 5 bases from V and 3 bases from J, leaving 9 bases between. Germline CDR1 and CDR2: SGHAT and FQNNGV. Written as DNA, the CDR3 is TGTGCCAGCAGCCCCCTCCTGACAGATACGCAGTATTTT. Translating it yields CASSPLLTDTQYF.

This sequence joins TRBV5-5 and TRBJ2-7, with TRBD2 matching 12 bases. This CDR3 has 20 amino acids. Trimming cost V 0 bases and J 1 base; bases outside gene matches: 14. Germline CDR1 is SGHKS and CDR2 is YYEKEE (reference sequence). Here the CDR3 reads CASSLVRASGRGIRSYEQYF. The CDR3, as DNA: TGTGCCAGCAGCTTGGTCCGGGCTAGCGGGAGGGGAATAAGGTCCTACGAGCAGTACTTC.

The chain recombines TRBV7-8 with TRBJ1-5; D is uncertain. Germline V gene lookup returns CDR1 SGHVS and CDR2 FQNEAQ. Trimming shortened V by 1 base and J by 1 base, and 14 bases separated the two germline ends. The CDR3 covers 17 residues. CDR3 DNA: TGTGCCAGCAGCTTAGGGGGTGGCAGGACGAGCAATCAGCCCCAGCATTTT. Its protein product is CASSLGGGRTSNQPQHF.

This clone was seen just once. The CDR3 nucleotides read TGTGCCAGCACCAACCCGGGGCAGTCCTACGAGCAGTACTTC. It codes for CASTNPGQSYEQYF. The chain is built from TRBV2 and TRBJ2-7; D may correspond to TRBD1 or TRBD2 (5 bases each). There are 14 residues in the CDR3. V dropped 7 bases and J dropped 1 base, with 14 bases sitting between them. Germline CDR1 and CDR2: SNHLY and FYNNEI.

This clone was recorded only once. The V call is TRBV4-2, the J call TRBJ2-7; the D gene is possibly TRBD1 (6 bases). In germline, CDR1 is LGHNA, CDR2 YNFKEQ. This CDR3 contains 15 residues. The V and J ends lost 5 bases and 2 bases respectively, with 16 bases between them. The CDR3 DNA reads as TGTGCCAGCAGCTATGACAGGACGAGCACCTACGAGCAGTACTTC. It translates to CASSYDRTSTYEQYF.

The V call is TRBV6-6, the J call TRBJ1-5; perhaps TRBD1 as D (6 bases). Trimming removed 0 bases from V and 3 bases from J, with 12 bases in between. The CDR3 covers 16 residues. Germline V CDR1 and CDR2: MNHNY, SVGAGI (reference sequence). The CDR3 reads CASSYSPRTDNQPQHF. Here the CDR3 DNA reads TGTGCCAGCAGTTACTCGCCGAGGACAGACAATCAGCCCCAGCATTTT.

The V and J genes are TRBV9 and TRBJ1-3, with a possible D match to TRBD1 (6 bases). The CDR3 has 15 amino acids. The germline gives CDR1 SGDLS, CDR2 YYNGEE. The V end was cut by 4 bases, the J end by 5 bases, with 16 bases between. The CDR3 is CASSPRGGLRNTIYF. In DNA, the CDR3 is TGTGCCAGCAGCCCTCGCGGGGGCTTACGAAACACCATATATTTT.

The chain carries TRBV5-7 and TRBJ2-7; 8 bases line up with TRBD1. TRBV5-7 qualifies as an ORF whose function is uncertain. The CDR3 contains 15 residues. Trimming cost V 4 bases and J 0 bases; bases outside gene matches: 6. The CDR3 sequence: CASSPGQGSSYEQYF. CDR3 sequence (DNA): TGTGCCAGCAGCCCCGGACAGGGTAGCTCCTACGAGCAGTACTTC.

Comments on this clone: A read error may account for a junction end that differs from germline. This chain joins TRBV4-1 and TRBJ2-3; possibly TRBD2 for D (6 bases). There are 16 residues in the CDR3. Germline V gene data show CDR1 as MGHRA and CDR2 as YSYEKL. The CDR3 DNA reads TGTGCCAGCAGCCAAGTTCCGGGAGTTTCTGCAGATACGCAGTATTTT. Its translation: CASSQVPGVSADTQYF.